Described below is a single TCR beta chain sequence and its context. What it binds is not known. The data are from a study of T and B cells in COVID-19 patients. On the study more broadly: The recovered cohort's median age was 34 years, versus over 60 years in active infection. Findings of the study overall: There were 2,000 to 3,000 TCR clusters exclusive to the recovered cohort, some 31 with low generation probability. Patients with COVID-19 reportedly showed strongly skewed T cell receptor beta variable and joining gene usage. Active COVID-19 showed highly clonal TRB repertoires; recovery showed diversity and richness above healthy donors.

Multiplex PCR with BIOMED2 TRB-A/B primer pools amplified TRB rearrangements. From the multiplex PCR reads, TCRdb called clonotypes with MiXCR, one entry per CDR3 protein. The repertoire consists of around 15,000 distinct CDR3 sequences, with over 25% occurring once and the leading ten covering around 7%. The CDR3 extends over 13 amino acids. Germline values: CDR1 KGHSH, CDR2 LQKENI. V lost 6 bases and J 6 bases, leaving 12 bases between the germline ends. Blood genomic DNA input for TRB amplification was 250-500 ng. Sequenced: blood. The rearrangement links TRBV18 to TRBJ2-1; a possible D gene is TRBD2 (7 bases). This clonotype was sampled from a human donor who had recovered from COVID-19. The DNA for the CDR3 is TGTGCCAGCTCGCAGGGAGGGGGCAATGAGCAGTTCTTC. It codes for CASSQGGGNEQFF.